This entry describes one T cell receptor (beta chain). This sample was taken from a study of T cells in Graves' hyperthyroidism and ophthalmopathy. CDR1 ENHRY and CDR2 SYGVKD come from the germline V gene. With 7 bases removed from V and 5 bases from J, the gap between germline ends came to 12 bases. This CDR3 has 13 residues. Amplified TCR beta CDR3 regions came from RNA transcripts. HTBI primers were employed in a first-round RT-PCR of the TCR CDR3. Each CDR3 protein is one row after TCRdb ran MiXCR on the multiplex PCR reads. The top ten clones hold roughly 15% of a sample with 550,000 to 800,000 distinct CDR3 sequences, approximately 15% of them seen once.

Material: blood. The sequence was obtained from a man aged 50-59 years with Graves' hyperthyroidism. The chain has TRBV10-3 and TRBJ1-5, with D perhaps matching TRBD1 (5 bases). CDR3 bases: TGTGCCATCAAAGGGGTCGGGGATCAGCCCCAGCATTTT. This gives the protein CAIKGVGDQPQHF.